This TCR beta chain originates from a study of cytomegalovirus exposure and HLA in healthy donors (dated by TCRdb to about 2017). About the investigation overall: The 650 to 750 repertoires of the first cohort and the 110 or so validation repertoires were produced on the same platform, according to a later analysis. To predict cytomegalovirus infection status, the study brought together high-throughput TCR immunosequencing, statistical association of individual TCRs with disease status, and machine learning. The study was designed to test whether signatures of past pathogen exposure could be identified by cataloging public T cell receptors. A separate validation cohort of approximately 130 different subjects was used in addition to the 666-subject first cohort.

The CDR3 holds 15 amino acids from the cysteine to the phenylalanine. CDR3 DNA is the only sequence kept; it has 45 bases, read in frame from the first base. Here V drops 2 bases and J drops 6 bases, and the junction holds 7 bases not matched to any gene. Library generation was performed with the immunoSEQ multiplex PCR assay. Per the authors' processing: A statistical classification framework was built for diagnosing cytomegalovirus status from the catalog of TCR beta chain sequences. TCRdb's version of the immuneACCESS table is confined to in-frame rearrangements and falls short of the full clone set. An unresolved V gene accounts for under half of the shortfall where checked; the remainder is of unknown origin. That table gives V, J and clone size, and the DNA gave D and trimming. Here the sample has some 84,000 clones; just over 90% occur a single time. Of the sample, around 2.1% is held by the ten largest clones.

Points the paper makes about the study in general: According to the authors, the approach could potentially be generalized to other disease states and immunological phenotypes. Most TCR sequences were seen in very few donors, while some public TCRs were found in many individuals. The study listed 150 to 200 TCR beta chains as associated with cytomegalovirus. A few of the identified cytomegalovirus-associated TCR beta chains were confirmed in vitro to be specific for cytomegalovirus antigens. The validation cohort had no HLA typing available for a later analysis, so co-occurrence within that cohort was assessed over all 120 or so repertoires. Subsequent analysis determined that TCRs grouped into clusters in the first cohort also showed a tendency toward co-occurrence across the approximately 120 validation repertoires, and 94% of cluster scores exceeded 0. In both the original and validation cohorts, the classifier was reported to diagnose cytomegalovirus status with high specificity and sensitivity.

For this clone: It lacks a known antigen. Per-base qualities were not stored, and no clone one base away is much larger.

The donors were included in the validation cohort of roughly 130 subjects, a group kept apart from the roughly 730-subject first cohort. The chain couples TRBV23-1 to TRBJ2-3; the central 8 bases match TRBD1. TRBV23-1 is treated as an ORF (open reading frame) with a function not yet certain. The sequenced material came from PBMCs. The clonotype originates from a man aged 30 to 45 in good health and CMV-seronegative. The CDR3 corresponds to CASSQPRQGMDTQYF. The bases are TGCGCCAGCAGTCAACCCCGACAGGGGATGGATACGCAGTATTTT.